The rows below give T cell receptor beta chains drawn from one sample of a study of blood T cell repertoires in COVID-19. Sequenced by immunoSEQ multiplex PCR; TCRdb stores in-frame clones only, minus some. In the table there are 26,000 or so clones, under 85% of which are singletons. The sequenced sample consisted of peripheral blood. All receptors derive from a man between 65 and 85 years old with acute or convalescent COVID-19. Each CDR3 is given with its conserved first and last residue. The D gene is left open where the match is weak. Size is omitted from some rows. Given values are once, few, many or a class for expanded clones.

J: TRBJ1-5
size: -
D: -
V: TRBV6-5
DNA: TGTGCCAGCAGGGACAGTGACAGGTATCAGCCCCAGCATTTT
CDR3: CASRDSDRYQPQHF

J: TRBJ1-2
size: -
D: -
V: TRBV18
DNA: TGTGCCAGCTCACCTACCGGGGTTGACAGGCCGATCTATGGCTACACCTTC
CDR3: CASSPTGVDRPIYGYTF

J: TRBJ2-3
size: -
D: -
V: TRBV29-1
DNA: TGCAGCGTAGTCCGGACAGCCACAGATACGCAGTATTTT
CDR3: CSVVRTATDTQYF

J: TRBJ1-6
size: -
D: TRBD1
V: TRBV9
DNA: TGTGCCAGCAGCGCACGACAGGGGTATAATTCACCCCTCCACTTT
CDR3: CASSARQGYNSPLHF

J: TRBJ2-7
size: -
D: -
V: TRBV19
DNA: TGTGCCAGTAGTATAGTCAGGGAACGCGAGCAGTACTTC
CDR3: CASSIVREREQYF

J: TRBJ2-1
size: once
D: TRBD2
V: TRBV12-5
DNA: TGTGCTAGTGTTGGCGGGAGCCGCAAGGAGCAGTTCTTC
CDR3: CASVGGSRKEQFF

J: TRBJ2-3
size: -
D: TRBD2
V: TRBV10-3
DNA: TGTGCCACCCGGCGTTGGGGCGGGGGAGAGGAAGATACGCAGTATTTT
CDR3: CATRRWGGGEEDTQYF

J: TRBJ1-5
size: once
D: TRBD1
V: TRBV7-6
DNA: TGTGCCAGCAGCCTAGGGACAGGGGGCAGCCAGCCCCAGCATTTT
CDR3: CASSLGTGGSQPQHF

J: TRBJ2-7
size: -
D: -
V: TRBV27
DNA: TGTGCCAGCAGTTTATTCGCAGGGAACGAGCAGTACTTC
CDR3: CASSLFAGNEQYF

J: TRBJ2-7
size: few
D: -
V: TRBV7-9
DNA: TGTGCCAGCAGTATATCTACCGGGGTGAGCTCCTACGAGCAGTACTTC
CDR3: CASSISTGVSSYEQYF

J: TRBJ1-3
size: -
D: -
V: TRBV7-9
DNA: TGTGCCAGCAGTTTGACTACTTCTGGAAACACCATATATTTT
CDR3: CASSLTTSGNTIYF

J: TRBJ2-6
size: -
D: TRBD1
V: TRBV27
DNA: TGTGCCAGCATGGGGTTTCGGGGACAGGGATCGCTCCGGACTGGGGCCAACGTCCTGACTTTC
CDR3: CASMGFRGQGSLRTGANVLTF

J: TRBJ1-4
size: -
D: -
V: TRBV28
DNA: TGTGCCAGCTGGGCACTTGCAACTAATGAAAAACTGTTTTTT
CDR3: CASWALATNEKLFF

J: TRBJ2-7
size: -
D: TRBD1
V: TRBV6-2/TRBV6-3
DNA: TGTGCCAGCAGCACGCCGGGACAGGGCTACGAGCAGTACTTC
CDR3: CASSTPGQGYEQYF

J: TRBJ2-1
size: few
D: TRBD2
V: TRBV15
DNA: TGTGCCACCAGCAAAGAGCGGGACTACAATGAGCAGTTCTTC
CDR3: CATSKERDYNEQFF

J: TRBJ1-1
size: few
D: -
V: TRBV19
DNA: TGTGCCAGTAGTACGTTAGCCGGGACACGGAACACTGAAGCTTTCTTT
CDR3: CASSTLAGTRNTEAFF

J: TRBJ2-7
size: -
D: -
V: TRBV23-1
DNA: TGCGCCAGCAGCCTTCGTTGCGGTCACTCCTACGAGCAGTACTTC
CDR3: CASSLRCGHSYEQYF

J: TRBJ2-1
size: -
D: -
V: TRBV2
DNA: TGTGCCAGCAGGGTGGGCGGGGTCTCCTACAATGAGCAGTTCTTC
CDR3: CASRVGGVSYNEQFF

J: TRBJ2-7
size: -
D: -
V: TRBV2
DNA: TGTGCCAGCAGTCACAGCTACGAGCAGTACTTC
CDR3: CASSHSYEQYF

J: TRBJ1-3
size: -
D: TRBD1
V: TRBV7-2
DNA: TGTGCCAGCAGCCAGACAGGGGGCTCTGGAAACACCATATATTTT
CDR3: CASSQTGGSGNTIYF

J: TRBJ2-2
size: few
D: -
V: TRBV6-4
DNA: TGTGCCAGCAGTGCCCTCGGGGGTAAGAGCACCGGGGAGCTGTTTTTT
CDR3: CASSALGGKSTGELFF

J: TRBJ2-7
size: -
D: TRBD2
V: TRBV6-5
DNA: TGTGCCAGCAGTTCGGTGCGACTAGCGGGTTACGAGCAGTACTTC
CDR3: CASSSVRLAGYEQYF

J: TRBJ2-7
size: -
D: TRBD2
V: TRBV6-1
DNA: TGTGCCAGCAGTGAATTCAGATGGCCTAGCGGGAGAGGATACGAGCAGTACTTC
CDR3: CASSEFRWPSGRGYEQYF

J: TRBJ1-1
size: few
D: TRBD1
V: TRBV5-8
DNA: TGTGCCAGCCGGGCGACAGGGGGCACTGAAGCTTTCTTT
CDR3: CASRATGGTEAFF

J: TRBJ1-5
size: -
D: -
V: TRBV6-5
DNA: TGTGCCAACAGATTGACAGGTGGTCAGCCCCAGCATTTT
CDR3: CANRLTGGQPQHF

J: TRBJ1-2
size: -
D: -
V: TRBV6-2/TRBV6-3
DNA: TGTGCCAGCAGTTACGGGAGACAAATCCGGTCCGGCTACACCTTC
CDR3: CASSYGRQIRSGYTF

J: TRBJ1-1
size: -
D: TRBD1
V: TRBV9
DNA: TGTGCCAGCACCCCCCGTAGTTGGACAGGGTTAGCGAACACTGAAGCTTTCTTT
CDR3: CASTPRSWTGLANTEAFF

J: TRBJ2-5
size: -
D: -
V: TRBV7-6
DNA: TGTGCCAGCAGCTCGGGGACTTTTGGGGTAGAGACCCAGTACTTC
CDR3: CASSSGTFGVETQYF

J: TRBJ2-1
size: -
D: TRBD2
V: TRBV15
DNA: TGTGCCACCAGCAGAGTCGGCGGGAGGGCCGGAGATGAGCAGTTCTTC
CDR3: CATSRVGGRAGDEQFF